This T cell receptor (beta chain) was retrieved from a study of blood T cells in healthy people across ages. J was trimmed by 3 bases and V by 1 base; bases with no gene match: 1. The CDR3 has 16 residues. Next came a second PCR, run for about 7 to 12 cycles, which used a sample-barcoded 5' primer along with a J-beta primer mix. TCRdb re-analysed the 5' RACE reads in MiXCR, keeping a single row per CDR3 protein. The sample records 700,000 to 900,000 distinct CDR3 sequences, approximately 24% being singletons. The same sample was also used in a study of T cells of mothers and their children.

The sequenced sample was blood. The sequence came from a boy between 10 and 17 years old in good health. The rearrangement uses TRBV12-3 or TRBV12-4 and TRBJ2-3, with 13 nucleotides matching TRBD2. As DNA, the CDR3 is TGTGCCAGCAGTTTAGGGGGACTAGCGGGGACAGATACGCAGTATTTT. Translation gives CASSLGGLAGTDTQYF.